This T cell receptor (beta chain) was captured in a study of blood T cell repertoires in COVID-19. V was clipped by 4 bases and J by 6 bases; unmatched bases: 4. Germline V gene lookup returns CDR1 SGHRS and CDR2 YFSETQ. CDR3 size: 13 residues. Authors' methods: From reference gene primer amplification, estimates of nucleated cell counts were derived. Using immunoSEQ multiplex PCR, the repertoire was profiled, and TCRdb retains in-frame clones only, with some absent. That table is the source of V, J and clone size, and D and trimming were worked out from the DNA. Found here are 95,000 to 150,000 clones, more than 75% of them singletons; the top ten hold 2% to 2.5%.

The material sequenced was peripheral blood. This chain links TRBV5-1 with TRBJ1-1; 9 bases line up with TRBD1. The clonotype originates from a woman aged 45 to 65 with acute or convalescent COVID-19. The CDR3 protein is CASSENRGPEAFF. The CDR3 nucleotides read TGCGCCAGCAGCGAAAACAGGGGGCCTGAAGCTTTCTTT.